These 13 T cell receptor beta chains originate from one sample sequenced in a study of shared clonotypes between healthy human individuals (dated by TCRdb to the early 2020s). Receptor libraries were prepared by the immunoSEQ multiplex PCR assay. TCRdb carries this immuneACCESS record with in-frame sequences only. Its versions omit some clonotypes, under half of them owing to an unresolved V gene in the studies checked, with the rest unexplained. The sample table shows some 630,000 clones, and approximately 79% are seen once. Clones ranked in the top ten supply approximately 1.8% of the sample. What was sequenced was memory CD4+ T cells sorted from blood. The cell subset or site label for this specimen denotes: CD45RA-negative fraction. The source of these receptors is a woman in her twenties or thirties in good health.

J is TRBJ2-1 and V is TRBV5-1, with 7 bases lining up with TRBD2. Trimming cost V 4 bases and J 6 bases; bases outside gene matches: 10. Germline V gene data show CDR1 as SGHRS and CDR2 as YFSETQ. The CDR3 has 15 amino acids. DNA of the CDR3: TGCGCCAGCAGCCAAGCGGGGAAGAACCTCAATGAGCAGTTCTTC. Translation gives CASSQAGKNLNEQFF.

The V and J genes are TRBV4-2 and TRBJ1-5; D remains ambiguous. This CDR3 region has 16 residues. Trimming cost V 0 bases and J 5 bases, with 14 bases left between them. Per the germline V gene, CDR1 is LGHNA and CDR2 is YNFKEQ. The CDR3 reads CASSQDLDENYQPQHF. The DNA of the CDR3 is TGTGCCAGCAGCCAAGATCTGGATGAAAATTATCAGCCCCAGCATTTT.

The CDR3 nucleotides are TGTGCCAGCAGCTGGGACAGGGGGCAAGGCCAAGAGACCCAGTACTTC. Amino acid sequence: CASSWDRGQGQETQYF. The chain has TRBV7-9 and TRBJ2-5; 12 positions match TRBD1. Germline CDR1 SEHNR, CDR2 FQNEAQ (reference sequence). The CDR3 is 16 amino acids. Trimming cost V 4 bases and J 1 base; bases outside gene matches: 4. The variable domain in full, completed from reference TRBV7-9 and TRBJ2-5, reads DTGVSQNPRHKITKRGQNVTFRCDPISEHNRLYWYRQTLGQGPEFLTYFQNEAQLEKSRLLSDRFSAERPKGSFSTLEIQRTEQGDSAMYLCASSWDRGQGQETQYFGPGTRLLVL.

This chain links TRBV15 with TRBJ1-5; 7 nucleotides line up with TRBD1. CDR1 and CDR2 (germline): LNHNV, YYDKDF (reference sequence). CDR3 length: 14 residues. Trimming took 5 bases from V and 5 from J; bases not matched to a gene: 6. In nucleotides, the CDR3 is TGTGCCACCAGCCCGGACAGGACTGATCAGCCCCAGCATTTT. Amino acids: CATSPDRTDQPQHF.

The chain is built from TRBV19 and TRBJ1-5, with a weak D call TRBD1 (5 bases). The CDR3 sequence is 13 residues long. The V end lost 6 bases, the J end lost 5 bases, and 11 bases lay between the germline ends. Germline loops: CDR1 LNHDA, CDR2 SQIVND (reference sequence). The CDR3 DNA is TGTGCCAGTAGACTTCGACAGTATCAGCCCCAGCATTTT. Translated: CASRLRQYQPQHF.

The chain uses TRBV5-6 and TRBJ2-7; D is perhaps TRBD1 (5 bases). From germline, CDR1 is SGHDT and CDR2 YYEEEE. CDR3 length equals 14 residues. V lost 0 bases and J 3 bases, leaving 10 bases between the germline ends. CDR3 protein: CASSLVQANYEQYF. CDR3 nucleotides: TGTGCCAGCAGCTTGGTACAGGCGAACTACGAGCAGTACTTC.

The genes are TRBV11-1 and TRBJ2-7; D is unclear. Germline CDR1 and CDR2: SGHAT and FQDESV (reference sequence). Trimming removed 5 bases at V and 6 bases at J, with 11 bases between. CDR3 size: 12 residues. This CDR3 is CASSPTPAEQYF. Written as DNA, the CDR3 is TGTGCCAGCAGCCCCACACCGGCCGAGCAGTACTTC.

The V gene is TRBV9, the J gene TRBJ2-3, with D perhaps matching TRBD1 (6 bases). Deletions cut 1 base from V and 2 bases from J, with 14 bases between. The germline V gene has CDR1 SGDLS and CDR2 YYNGEE. This CDR3 is 16 amino acids long. In DNA form, the CDR3 reads TGTGCCAGCAGCGTAAGGGCCGGACAGCTCACAGATACGCAGTATTTT. It codes for CASSVRAGQLTDTQYF.

This clone was detected only once. This rearrangement joins TRBV5-4 to TRBJ2-7; TRBD2 matches at 14 bases. This CDR3 spans 17 amino acids. Germline CDR1 and CDR2: SGHNT and YYREEE (reference sequence). With 4 bases clipped from V and 0 bases from J, the junction kept 6 bases outside the gene matches. CDR3 residues: CASSTRGTSGGSYEQYF. For the CDR3, the DNA is TGTGCCAGCAGCACTAGGGGGACTAGCGGGGGCTCCTACGAGCAGTACTTC. The whole variable domain, filled in from reference TRBV5-4 and TRBJ2-7, reads ETGVTQSPTHLIKTRGQQVTLRCSSQSGHNTVSWYQQALGQGPQFIFQYYREEENGRGNFPPRFSGLQFPNYSSELNVNALELDDSALYLCASSTRGTSGGSYEQYFGPGTRLTVT.

This chain uses TRBV10-1 with TRBJ1-5; the match to TRBD1 covers 10 bases. V trimming: 8 bases; J trimming: 7 bases; junction bases outside the gene matches: 14. This CDR3 has 16 residues. The V gene's germline CDR1 is WNHNN and CDR2 SYGVQD (reference sequence). CDR3 in DNA: TGCGCCAGCGTGCATACCGGGACAGGGGTAAGACAGCCCCAGCATTTT. Translated, it gives CASVHTGTGVRQPQHF.

The chain links TRBV5-1 to TRBJ2-1, with a weak D call TRBD2 (5 bases). Germline CDR1 and CDR2: SGHRS and YFSETQ. With 5 bases removed from V and 9 bases from J, the gap between germline ends came to 12 bases. CDR3 length: 12 amino acids. The CDR3, as DNA: TGCGCCAGCAGTCCAGACGGAGGTGAGCAGTTCTTC. This gives the protein CASSPDGGEQFF.

The chain recombines TRBV27 with TRBJ1-1; D gene unclear. The CDR3 is made up of 15 amino acids. Germline CDR1 is MNHEY and CDR2 is SMNVEV (reference sequence). Trimming removed 4 bases at V and 6 bases at J, with 18 bases between. CDR3 region: CASSSSTTGYAEAFF. CDR3 in DNA: TGTGCCAGCAGTTCCAGTACAACTGGATACGCTGAAGCTTTCTTT.

The genes are TRBV11-2 and TRBJ2-7, with TRBD2 identical over 7 bases. Germline trimming cut 2 bases from V and 3 bases from J; bases unmatched to any gene: 7. The CDR3 sequence is 15 residues long. The germline V gene encodes CDR1 SGHAT and CDR2 FQNNGV. The CDR3 region is CASSLWGSGGYEQYF. Written as DNA, the CDR3 is TGTGCCAGCAGCTTATGGGGGTCGGGGGGCTACGAGCAGTACTTC.